These T cell receptor beta chains were read from a single sample in a study of T cell repertoires in cytomegalovirus infection. These receptors are not linked to any known antigen. TCRdb independently ran MiXCR on the reads; one entry per CDR3 protein. The repertoire holds 250,000 to 300,000 distinct CDR3 sequences, with around 20% as singletons. Sample: cultured PBMCs, taken from culture after CMV antigen stimulation. Receptors originate from a human donor in good health (CMV status not recorded). Some clones in this sample may be carry-over from other donors' samples. CDR3s leave out the opening cysteine and the closing phenylalanine or tryptophan.

v_call: TRBV2; j_call: TRBJ2-1; cdr3_aa: ASRDMGLAFNEQF
v_call: TRBV24-1; j_call: TRBJ2-5; cdr3_aa: AVSVKNQETQY
v_call: TRBV12-3/TRBV12-4; j_call: TRBJ1-1; cdr3_aa: ASSLGGESEAF
v_call: TRBV6-2/TRBV6-3; j_call: TRBJ2-1; cdr3_aa: ASRSDSGRPYNEQF
v_call: TRBV7-2; j_call: TRBJ1-2; cdr3_aa: ASSRTRQRNYGYT
v_call: TRBV7-2; j_call: TRBJ2-2; cdr3_aa: ASSPIGTSGELF
v_call: TRBV4-1; j_call: TRBJ1-3; cdr3_aa: ASSGQGNTIY
v_call: TRBV7-2; j_call: TRBJ1-2; cdr3_aa: ASSLASGGPWGYT
v_call: TRBV28; j_call: TRBJ1-1; cdr3_aa: ASSLRPAGPTEAF
v_call: TRBV7-8; j_call: TRBJ2-1; cdr3_aa: ASSPRPLGPEQF
v_call: TRBV5-4; j_call: TRBJ1-1; cdr3_aa: ASSADISNTEAF
v_call: TRBV5-6; j_call: TRBJ2-4; cdr3_aa: ASSRFDRTENIQY
v_call: TRBV7-9; j_call: TRBJ2-1; cdr3_aa: ASSESTGTGGYNEQF
v_call: TRBV7-4; j_call: TRBJ2-1; cdr3_aa: ASSLDSGRQLEQF
v_call: TRBV15; j_call: TRBJ1-6; cdr3_aa: ATSRDRGAGNSPLH
v_call: TRBV27; j_call: TRBJ1-1; cdr3_aa: ASSPWPGGNTEAF
v_call: TRBV20-1; j_call: TRBJ2-3; cdr3_aa: SAPRGGRDPTDTQY
v_call: TRBV19; j_call: TRBJ2-3; cdr3_aa: ASSDRLALDTQY
v_call: TRBV7-9; j_call: TRBJ2-3; cdr3_aa: ASSPNRGSTDTQY
v_call: TRBV15; j_call: TRBJ2-3; cdr3_aa: ATSTSGTSTDTQY
v_call: TRBV7-9; j_call: TRBJ1-1; cdr3_aa: ASRHRQFLNTEAF
v_call: TRBV18; j_call: TRBJ2-7; cdr3_aa: ASSPGLAGIDEQY
v_call: TRBV11-3; j_call: TRBJ2-3; cdr3_aa: ASSSSGRPDTQY
v_call: TRBV19; j_call: TRBJ2-1; cdr3_aa: ASSIWTSGRNEQF
v_call: TRBV7-9; j_call: TRBJ1-2; cdr3_aa: ASSLSMRVDYGYT
v_call: TRBV7-2; j_call: TRBJ1-1; cdr3_aa: ASSLVWDTEAF
v_call: TRBV2; j_call: TRBJ1-2; cdr3_aa: ASSEGTLLLGYT
v_call: TRBV19; j_call: TRBJ2-1; cdr3_aa: ASSRGETTDNEQF
v_call: TRBV27; j_call: TRBJ2-7; cdr3_aa: ASAAGVSYEQY
v_call: TRBV7-2; j_call: TRBJ1-1; cdr3_aa: ASSLEAGIAEAF
v_call: TRBV9; j_call: TRBJ2-3; cdr3_aa: ASSVERDTQY
v_call: TRBV24-1; j_call: TRBJ1-5; cdr3_aa: ATSGAGTGVNQPQH
v_call: TRBV7-2; j_call: TRBJ2-3; cdr3_aa: ASSPPSGRDTQY